The 8 T cell receptor beta chains in this list originate from one sample, sequenced in a study of T-cell memory formation after mild COVID-19. TCRdb re-called the 5' RACE reads with MiXCR, one entry per CDR3 protein. The profile shows 150,000 to 200,000 distinct CDR3 sequences, around a tenth of them singletons. Sequencing was carried out using PBMCs or a T cell subset sorted from them (not recorded which). The source is a man aged 18 to 29 who had mild COVID-19 (a few samples of this study predate the infection). Cell type and time point are not known.

This clonotype was seen a handful of times. The chain couples TRBV13 to TRBJ1-1; the D is unclear. The CDR3 loop spans 15 amino acids. Germline V gene lookup returns CDR1 PRHDT and CDR2 FYEKMQ (reference sequence). Trimming pared 5 bases from V and 4 bases from J, leaving 17 bases between. The CDR3 DNA reads TGTGCCAGCAGCGATATAGAAGGAGTAGGCACTGAAGCTTTCTTT. This translates into CASSDIEGVGTEAFF.

The chain has TRBV7-2 and TRBJ2-1, with D maybe TRBD2 (6 bases). The germline V gene has CDR1 SGHTA and CDR2 FQGNSA. The CDR3 has 16 residues. V dropped 7 bases and J dropped 0 bases, with 16 bases sitting between them. The CDR3 region is CASTRRAGNSYNEQFF. The CDR3 nucleotides are TGTGCCAGCACCCGAAGGGCGGGGAACTCCTACAATGAGCAGTTCTTC.

By share, this clonotype counts as medium-sized. J is TRBJ2-3 and V is TRBV5-1; 7 bases align to TRBD1. Germline V gene data show CDR1 as SGHRS and CDR2 as YFSETQ. CDR3 length: 15 amino acids. The junction had 7 bases not matched to a gene; V was cut back by 4 bases and J by 2 bases. The CDR3 nucleotides are TGCGCCAGCAGCCTAAGGACAGGAGTCACAGATACGCAGTATTTT. Its translation is CASSLRTGVTDTQYF.

The chain joins TRBV2 to TRBJ2-5, with TRBD1 as a possible D gene (6 bases). Trimming took 1 base from V and 2 from J, leaving 11 bases between them. Germline V CDR1 and CDR2: SNHLY, FYNNEI. The CDR3 contains 15 residues. The CDR3 region is CASSEEGELQETQYF. The CDR3, as DNA: TGTGCCAGCAGTGAAGAGGGGGAGTTACAAGAGACCCAGTACTTC.

J is TRBJ2-3 and V is TRBV18; D remains unclear. CDR1 KGHSH and CDR2 LQKENI come from the germline V gene. Trimming left V 3 bases short and J 0 bases short, with 13 bases between. CDR3 length: 16 amino acids. CDR3 sequence (DNA): TGTGCCAGCTCACCGCACCCCCCAGACAGCACAGATACGCAGTATTTT. This codes for CASSPHPPDSTDTQYF.

This rearrangement joins TRBV9 to TRBJ2-2; possible D gene TRBD2, 5 bases. Germline V CDR1 and CDR2: SGDLS, YYNGEE. V gave up 7 bases and J gave up 5 bases, with 12 bases separating them. The CDR3 contains 13 residues. The CDR3 loop reads CASGDGVTGELFF. The CDR3 DNA is TGTGCCAGCGGAGACGGGGTGACCGGGGAGCTGTTTTTT.

This clonotype showed up many times. V usage is TRBV5-1 and J usage is TRBJ1-3, with a weak D call TRBD1 (5 bases). The V and J ends lost 3 bases and 0 bases respectively, with 16 bases between them. Germline V lookup: CDR1 SGHRS, CDR2 YFSETQ. The length of the CDR3 is 17 residues. The CDR3: CASSYRGGESSGNTIYF. CDR3 DNA: TGCGCCAGCAGCTACCGAGGAGGGGAGAGCTCTGGAAACACCATATATTTT.

The table lists this clonotype with a few counts. The rearrangement uses TRBV30 and TRBJ1-6, with unresolved D. The CDR3 consists of 14 residues. Trimming removed 4 bases at V and 8 bases at J, with 15 bases between. Looked up from germline, CDR1 is GTSNPN and CDR2 is SVGIG (reference sequence). The CDR3 DNA sequence: TGTGCCTGGAATGTCTGGGGTGAGGATTCACCCCTCCACTTT. Protein product: CAWNVWGEDSPLHF.